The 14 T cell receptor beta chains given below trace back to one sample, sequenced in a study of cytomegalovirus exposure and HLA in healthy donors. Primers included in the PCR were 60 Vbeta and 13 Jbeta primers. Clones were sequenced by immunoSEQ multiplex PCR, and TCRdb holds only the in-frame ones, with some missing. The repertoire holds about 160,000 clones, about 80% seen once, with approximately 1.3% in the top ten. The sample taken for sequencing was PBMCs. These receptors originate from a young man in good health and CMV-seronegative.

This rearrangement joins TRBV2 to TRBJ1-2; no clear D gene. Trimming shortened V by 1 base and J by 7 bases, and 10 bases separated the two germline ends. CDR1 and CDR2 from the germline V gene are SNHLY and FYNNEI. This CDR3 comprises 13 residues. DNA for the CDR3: TGTGCCAGCAGTGAAGAGTCCCGGGGTGGCTACACCTTC. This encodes CASSEESRGGYTF.

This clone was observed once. The CDR3 DNA follows: TGTGCCAGCAGCTTGGCCAGAGCGGGGAAAGAGACCCAGTACTTC. Amino acids: CASSLARAGKETQYF. V usage is TRBV5-4 and J usage is TRBJ2-5; 7 nucleotides agree with TRBD2. The V gene end was trimmed by 0 bases and the J gene end by 3 bases; junction bases not matched to a gene: 5. This CDR3 comprises 15 residues. Looked up from germline, CDR1 is SGHNT and CDR2 is YYREEE (reference sequence). The variable domain in full, completed from reference TRBV5-4 and TRBJ2-5, reads ETGVTQSPTHLIKTRGQQVTLRCSSQSGHNTVSWYQQALGQGPQFIFQYYREEENGRGNFPPRFSGLQFPNYSSELNVNALELDDSALYLCASSLARAGKETQYFGPGTRLLVL.

DNA of the CDR3: TGTGCCAGCAGTTATTCTACGGGACAGAGCACCGGGGAGCTGTTTTTT. It encodes CASSYSTGQSTGELFF. The V gene is TRBV6-5, the J gene TRBJ2-2, with 7 bases aligning to TRBD1. J was trimmed by 4 bases and V by 3 bases; bases with no gene match: 8. This CDR3 comprises 16 residues. CDR1 MNHEY and CDR2 SVGAGI come from the germline V gene.

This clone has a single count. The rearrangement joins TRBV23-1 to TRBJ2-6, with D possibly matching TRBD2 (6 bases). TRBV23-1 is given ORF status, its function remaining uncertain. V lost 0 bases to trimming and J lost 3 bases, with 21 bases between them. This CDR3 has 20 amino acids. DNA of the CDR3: TGCGCCAGCAGTCAATCGGGAGGAGGGGTTTCAAAGGTTGGGGCCAACGTCCTGACTTTC. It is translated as CASSQSGGGVSKVGANVLTF.

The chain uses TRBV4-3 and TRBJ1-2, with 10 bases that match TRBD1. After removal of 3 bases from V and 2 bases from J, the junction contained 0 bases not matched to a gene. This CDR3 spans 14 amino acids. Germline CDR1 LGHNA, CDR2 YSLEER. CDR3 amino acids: CASSQDRGNYGYTF. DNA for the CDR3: TGCGCCAGCAGCCAGGACAGGGGGAACTATGGCTACACCTTC.

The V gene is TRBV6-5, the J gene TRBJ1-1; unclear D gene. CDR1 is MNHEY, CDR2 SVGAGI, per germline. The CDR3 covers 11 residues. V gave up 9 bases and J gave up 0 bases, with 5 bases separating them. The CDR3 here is CASQMNTEAFF. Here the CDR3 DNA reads TGTGCCAGTCAAATGAACACTGAAGCTTTCTTT.

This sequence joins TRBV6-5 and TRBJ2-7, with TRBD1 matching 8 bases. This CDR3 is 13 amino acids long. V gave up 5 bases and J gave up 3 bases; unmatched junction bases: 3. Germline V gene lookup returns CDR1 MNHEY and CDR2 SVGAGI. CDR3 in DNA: TGTGCCAGCAGTGACGGACAGGGCTACGAGCAGTACTTC. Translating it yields CASSDGQGYEQYF.

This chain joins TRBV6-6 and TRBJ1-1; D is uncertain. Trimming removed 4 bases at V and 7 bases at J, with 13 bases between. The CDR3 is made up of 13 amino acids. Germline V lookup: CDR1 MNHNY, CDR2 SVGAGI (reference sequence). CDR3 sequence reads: CASSFGAGLEAFF. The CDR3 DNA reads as TGTGCCAGCAGTTTTGGCGCAGGACTTGAAGCTTTCTTT.

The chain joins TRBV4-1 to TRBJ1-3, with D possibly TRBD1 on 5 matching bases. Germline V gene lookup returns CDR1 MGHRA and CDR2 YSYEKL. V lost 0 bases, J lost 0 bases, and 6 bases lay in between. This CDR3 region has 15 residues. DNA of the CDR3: TGCGCCAGCAGCCAAGAGGGGGGCTCTGGAAACACCATATATTTT. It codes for CASSQEGGSGNTIYF.

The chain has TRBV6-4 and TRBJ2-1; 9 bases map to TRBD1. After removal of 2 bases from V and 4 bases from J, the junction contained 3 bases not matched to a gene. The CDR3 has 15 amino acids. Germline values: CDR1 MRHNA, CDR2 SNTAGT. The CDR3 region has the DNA TGTGCCAGCAGTGACCAAGGACAGGGGTACAATGAGCAGTTCTTC. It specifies CASSDQGQGYNEQFF.

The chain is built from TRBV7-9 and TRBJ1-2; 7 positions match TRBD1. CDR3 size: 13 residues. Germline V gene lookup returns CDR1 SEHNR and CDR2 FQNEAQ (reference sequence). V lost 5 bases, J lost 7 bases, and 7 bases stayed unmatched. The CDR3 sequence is CASSPTGVGGYTF. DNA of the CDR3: TGTGCCAGCAGCCCCACAGGGGTGGGTGGCTACACCTTC.

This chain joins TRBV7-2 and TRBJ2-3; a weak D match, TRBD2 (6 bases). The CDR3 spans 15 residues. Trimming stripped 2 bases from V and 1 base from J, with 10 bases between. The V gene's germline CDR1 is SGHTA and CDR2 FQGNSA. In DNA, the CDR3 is TGTGCCAGCAGCTTACTGGGGGGACGCACAGATACGCAGTATTTT. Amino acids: CASSLLGGRTDTQYF.

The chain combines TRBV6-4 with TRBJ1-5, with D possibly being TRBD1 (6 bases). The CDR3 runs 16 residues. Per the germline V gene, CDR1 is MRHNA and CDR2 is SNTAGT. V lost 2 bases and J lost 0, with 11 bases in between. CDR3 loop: CASSDGGADSNQPQHF. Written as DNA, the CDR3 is TGTGCCAGCAGTGACGGGGGCGCAGATAGCAATCAGCCCCAGCATTTT.

The CDR3 is CASSAWGHSNQPQHF. The DNA for the CDR3 is TGTGCCAGCAGTGCGTGGGGCCATTCCAATCAGCCCCAGCATTTT. The chain links TRBV2 to TRBJ1-5, with D perhaps TRBD1 (5 bases). This CDR3 spans 15 amino acids. Trimming cost V 4 bases and J 3 bases, with 13 bases left between them. The V gene's germline CDR1 is SNHLY and CDR2 FYNNEI.